This TCR beta chain is drawn from a study of vaccination effects on CD4 cells after COVID-19. After expansion with viral peptide pools in the ViraFEST assay, antigen-specific CD4+ T cells were sequenced. Culturing for more than 9 days preceded CD4+ T cell isolation. From March to December 2020, the person had a SARS-CoV-2 infection that was confirmed by PCR. Libraries were prepared by immunoSEQ multiplex PCR; TCRdb keeps only in-frame clonotypes and omits some of them. The sample records 20,000 to 25,000 clones, roughly 74% being singletons. With 0 bases removed from V and 0 bases from J, the gap between germline ends came to 3 bases. Germline assignment: CDR1 LNHNV and CDR2 YYDKDF (reference sequence). This CDR3 has 14 amino acids. This clone was seen a handful of times. Its antigen is unidentified.

The source material was CD4+ T cells from PBMCs cultured with a peptide pool, sampled before COVID-19 vaccination. The V gene is TRBV15, the J gene TRBJ2-1, with no clear D. The receptor's source is a human donor who had a prior SARS-CoV-2 infection. As DNA, the CDR3 is TGTGCCACCAGCAGAGAGGGCTCCTACAATGAGCAGTTCTTC. Amino acids: CATSREGSYNEQFF.